This T cell receptor (beta chain) was sequenced for a study of shared clonotypes between healthy human individuals (dated by TCRdb to 2018 to 2020). About the investigation overall: Three men and a couple of women, aged 18 to 49 years, made up the cohort. Blood TCR repertoires of roughly five healthy adults were deeply sequenced to estimate repertoire size and the extent of clonotype sharing between individuals. To increase sequencing depth and limit assay-specific biases, TCR repertoire library preparation and sequencing were carried out by different laboratories using diverse techniques. Per donor, three plates each were used for CD4 naive and CD4 memory, two for CD8 naive, and one for CD8 memory. Each donor's leukapheresis produced roughly between about 0.8 and 8.9 billion PBMCs. Study-wide conclusions, independent of this receptor: Based on pairwise subsampling, the degree of clonotype sharing among donors was expected to be affected by sequencing depth. Clonotypes shared by all four sorted-subset donors showed higher generation probabilities than non-shared clonotypes. Sampling was restricted to blood, and TCR repertoires in tissues likely differ from the TCR repertoires found in blood. Incomplete sequencing was indicated by rarefaction of sorted-subset datasets, despite the large sequencing depth. The genetic and exposure-history diversity represented was limited by the small number of donors. Naive subsets generally had larger estimated clonotype richness than memory subsets. Sharing across four donors was observed for about 5% of naive CD4, over 3% of naive CD8, 2% to 2.5% of memory CD4, and less than 0.45% of memory CD8 clonotypes.

As regards this clone: Its recognized antigen is unknown. No base quality information exists; no much larger clone differs at one position.

The donors were healthy, HIV-negative adults who had no recently reported acute infections or vaccinations. All donors were Caucasian adults living in Nashville, Tennessee, USA. CD4+ T cells were enriched through magnetic negative selection, after which naive cells were positively selected on CD45RA and the remaining negative fraction served as the memory subset. Blood was collected by leukapheresis, and PBMCs were isolated by Ficoll-Histopaque density gradient centrifugation and then cryopreserved in liquid nitrogen vapor phase. Purity and quantity of every magnetically sorted T cell population were checked by analytical flow cytometry. Each sorted fraction had its genomic DNA isolated and then quantified by UV absorbance on a Nanodrop 2000c. For CDR1 and CDR2, the germline V gene lists MDHEN and SYDVKM. There are 17 amino acids in the CDR3, from cysteine to phenylalanine inclusive. Of the read, only the CDR3 DNA is kept; its 51 bases are in frame from base 1. V loses 5 bases, J loses 1 base, and the germline ends lie 18 bases apart.

Using the deep immunoSEQ assay, multiplex PCR amplified TCR CDR3 regions from genomic DNA. Extracted genomic DNA from each cell subset was distributed evenly across all wells of several immunoSEQ 96-well plates, and each plate was treated as a replicate. For sorted subsets, 200 to 250 ng of genomic DNA, equivalent to around 29,000 T cell genomes, went into each replicate PCR. The purified libraries were quantified using a Qubit 3.0 fluorometer, sized with a Bioanalyzer 2100, and then quantified again using the KAPA Library Quantification kit. Every immunoSEQ 96-well plate was sequenced on a separate single-read 150-cycle Illumina NextSeq 550 flow cell. In the original analysis: The immunoSEQ output contained only junctional sequences without quality scores, so filtering could not match that applied to full-length reads. To assign V/J genes and CDR3, sequences were annotated using PyIR, a Python wrapper for IgBLAST v1.9, with IMGT germline references. Reads were filtered out if the reads had weak V/J assignments (E-value above 1e-6), no CDR3, stop codons, out-of-frame junctions, or ambiguous translated residues. V3J clonotypes were defined as sequences sharing an identical inferred V gene, J gene, and CDR3 amino acid sequence. Percentage overlap between repertoires was calculated by dividing the number of shared unique clonotypes by the size of the smaller repertoire. Richness of each repertoire was evaluated using RTK rarefaction, the Chao1 estimator, and Recon v2.1 estimates of unobserved clonotypes. Generation probabilities for all TCRbeta clonotypes obtained by the gDNA method from a handful of donors were computed using OLGA. Imported from immuneACCESS, the table was reduced by TCRdb to in-frame sequences with V and J called. These copies leave out some clones; in studies compared against another copy, an unresolved V gene accounts for under half, and the cause of the remainder is not known. The V and J calls and the clone size are those of that table, but D and trimming were determined from the DNA. For this sample there are under 650,000 clones; roughly 95% appear just once. 0.055% to 0.075% of the sample belongs to the ten largest clones.

The clonotype was recovered from a young woman in good health. The V gene is TRBV28 and the J gene is TRBJ1-3; the D gene is perhaps TRBD1, from 6 matching bases. Material for sequencing was naive CD4+ T cells sorted from blood. What the cell subset or site label conveys for this sample: CD45RA+ positively selected. This receptor carries the CDR3 CASSPLAGAFSGNTIYF. The nucleotides are TGTGCCAGCAGTCCGCTGGCGGGGGCGTTTTCTGGAAACACCATATATTTT. The entire variable domain, with the stretches around the CDR3 drawn from the reference TRBV28 and TRBJ1-3 proteins, is DVKVTQSSRYLVKRTGEKVFLECVQDMDHENMFWYRQDPGLGLRLIYFSYDVKMKEKGDIPEGYSVSREKKERFSLILESASTNQTSMYLCASSPLAGAFSGNTIYFGEGSWLTVV.